This T cell receptor beta chain was recovered during a study of T cells in Graves' hyperthyroidism and ophthalmopathy. Study at large: Blood from the periphery was taken at initial diagnosis, before any treatment. Broader study findings: Ophthalmopathy got predicted by the model a median about six months before its onset.

TCR beta CDR3 regions were amplified from RNA transcripts. TCR CDR3 underwent first-round RT-PCR with the HTBI primer set. TCRdb fed the multiplex PCR reads into MiXCR, producing one record per CDR3 protein. The sample consists of hundreds of thousands of distinct CDR3 sequences, 25% to 30% of them appearing once. This clonotype was detected ten times or more. Its specificity is unknown. The CDR3 extends over 15 amino acids. Germline CDR1 is MNHEY and CDR2 is SMNVEV (reference sequence). The junction had 7 bases not matched to a gene; V was cut back by 3 bases and J by 4 bases. Diagnosis of hyperthyroidism was new in patients aged 18 to 65, and its duration was under 2 months. Orbital computed tomography and thyroid ultrasound, together with serum TRAb and thyroxine and clinical symptoms, were used for diagnoses.

The sequence came from a man between 40 and 49 years old with Graves' hyperthyroidism that later progressed to Graves' ophthalmopathy. The rearrangement joins TRBV27 to TRBJ2-7, with 9 bases matching TRBD2. Input material: blood. The CDR3 DNA reads TGTGCCAGCAGTTTGAGCGTAGCGGGAGCTTACGAGCAGTACTTC. Its translation is CASSLSVAGAYEQYF.